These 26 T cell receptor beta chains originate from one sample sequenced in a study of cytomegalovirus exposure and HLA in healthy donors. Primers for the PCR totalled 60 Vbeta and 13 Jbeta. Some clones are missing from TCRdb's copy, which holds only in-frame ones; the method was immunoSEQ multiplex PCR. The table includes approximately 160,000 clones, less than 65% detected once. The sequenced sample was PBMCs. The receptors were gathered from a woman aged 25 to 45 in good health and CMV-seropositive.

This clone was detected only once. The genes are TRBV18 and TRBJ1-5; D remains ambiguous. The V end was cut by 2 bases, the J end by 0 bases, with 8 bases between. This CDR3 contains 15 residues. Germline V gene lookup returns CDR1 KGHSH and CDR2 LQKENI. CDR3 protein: CASSPNSPSNQPQHF. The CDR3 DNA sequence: TGTGCCAGCTCACCAAACTCACCTAGCAATCAGCCCCAGCATTTT.

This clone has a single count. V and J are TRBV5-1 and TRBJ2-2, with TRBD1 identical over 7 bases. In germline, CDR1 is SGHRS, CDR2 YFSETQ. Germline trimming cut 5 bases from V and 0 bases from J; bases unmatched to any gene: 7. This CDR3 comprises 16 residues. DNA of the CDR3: TGCGCCAGCAGGTCGCAGGGACAGCCGAACACCGGGGAGCTGTTTTTT. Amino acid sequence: CASRSQGQPNTGELFF.

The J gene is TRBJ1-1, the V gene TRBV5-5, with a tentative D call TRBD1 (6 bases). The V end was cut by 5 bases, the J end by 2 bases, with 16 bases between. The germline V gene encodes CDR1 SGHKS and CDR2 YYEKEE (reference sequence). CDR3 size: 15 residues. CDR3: CASSRGGALNTEAFF. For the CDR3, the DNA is TGTGCCAGCAGTCGAGGGGGGGCTCTTAACACTGAAGCTTTCTTT.

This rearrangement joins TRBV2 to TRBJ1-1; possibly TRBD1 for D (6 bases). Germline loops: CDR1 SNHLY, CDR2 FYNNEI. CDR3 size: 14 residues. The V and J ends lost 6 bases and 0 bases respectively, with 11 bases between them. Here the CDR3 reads CASSKQGMNTEAFF. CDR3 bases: TGTGCCAGCAGCAAACAGGGCATGAACACTGAAGCTTTCTTT.

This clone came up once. CDR3 DNA: TGCAGCGTAGAGGGACAGGGGGTAGACACCGGGGAGCTGTTTTTT. Translation: CSVEGQGVDTGELFF. The chain has TRBV29-1 and TRBJ2-2; TRBD1 aligns across 11 bases. The CDR3 runs 15 residues. CDR1 and CDR2 from the germline V gene are SQVTM and ANQGSEA. Trimming took 6 bases from V and 3 from J; bases not matched to a gene: 6.

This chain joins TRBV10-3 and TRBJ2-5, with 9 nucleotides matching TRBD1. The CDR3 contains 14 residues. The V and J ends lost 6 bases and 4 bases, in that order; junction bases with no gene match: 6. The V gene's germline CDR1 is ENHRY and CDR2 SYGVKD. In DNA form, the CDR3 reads TGTGCCATCAGCCCGCCGGGACAGGGAGAGACCCAGTACTTC. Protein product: CAISPPGQGETQYF.

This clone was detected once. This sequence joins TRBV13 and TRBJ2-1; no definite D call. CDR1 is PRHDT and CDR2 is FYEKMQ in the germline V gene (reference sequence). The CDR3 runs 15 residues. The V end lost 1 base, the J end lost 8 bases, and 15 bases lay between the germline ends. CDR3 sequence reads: CASSLALERLDEQFF. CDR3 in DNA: TGTGCCAGCAGCTTAGCCCTGGAGAGGCTTGATGAGCAGTTCTTC.

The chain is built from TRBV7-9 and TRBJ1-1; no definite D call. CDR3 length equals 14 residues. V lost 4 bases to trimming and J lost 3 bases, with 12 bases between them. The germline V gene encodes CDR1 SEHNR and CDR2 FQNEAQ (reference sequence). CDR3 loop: CASSSPFEHTEAFF. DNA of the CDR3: TGTGCCAGCAGCTCCCCTTTCGAGCACACTGAAGCTTTCTTT.

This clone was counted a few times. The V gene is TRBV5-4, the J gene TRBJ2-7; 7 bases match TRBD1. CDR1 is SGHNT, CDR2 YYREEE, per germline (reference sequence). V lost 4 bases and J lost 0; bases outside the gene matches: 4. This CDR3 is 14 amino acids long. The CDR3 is CASSPTGSSYEQYF. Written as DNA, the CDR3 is TGTGCCAGCAGCCCGACAGGGTCCTCCTACGAGCAGTACTTC.

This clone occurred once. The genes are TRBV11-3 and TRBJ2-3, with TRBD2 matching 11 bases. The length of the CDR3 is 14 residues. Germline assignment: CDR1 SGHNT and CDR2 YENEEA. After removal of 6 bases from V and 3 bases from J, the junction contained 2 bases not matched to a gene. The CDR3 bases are TGTGCCAGCAGTACTAGCGGGAGAACAGATACGCAGTATTTT. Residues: CASSTSGRTDTQYF.

This CDR3 is CASSPAGGGKNIQYF. Here the CDR3 DNA reads TGTGCCAGCAGCCCGGCGGGGGGCGGCAAAAACATTCAGTACTTC. The chain carries TRBV27 and TRBJ2-4; 8 bases line up with TRBD2. V dropped 6 bases and J dropped 3; count of bases not matched to a gene: 7. Germline V gene sequence: CDR1 MNHEY, CDR2 SMNVEV (reference sequence). The CDR3 covers 15 residues.

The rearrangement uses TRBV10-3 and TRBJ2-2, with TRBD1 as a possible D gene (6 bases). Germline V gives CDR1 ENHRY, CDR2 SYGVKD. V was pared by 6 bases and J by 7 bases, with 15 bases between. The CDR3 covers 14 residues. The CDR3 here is CAIRDTGWGGELFF. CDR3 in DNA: TGTGCCATCAGGGACACAGGGTGGGGCGGGGAGCTGTTTTTT.

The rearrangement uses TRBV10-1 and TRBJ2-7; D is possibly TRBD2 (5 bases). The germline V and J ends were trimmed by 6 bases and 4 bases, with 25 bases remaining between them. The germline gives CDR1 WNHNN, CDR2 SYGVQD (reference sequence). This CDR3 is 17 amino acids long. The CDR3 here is CASRLLVGGLLSYEQYF. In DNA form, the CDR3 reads TGCGCCAGCAGACTCTTGGTCGGCGGGCTCCTTTCGTACGAGCAGTACTTC.

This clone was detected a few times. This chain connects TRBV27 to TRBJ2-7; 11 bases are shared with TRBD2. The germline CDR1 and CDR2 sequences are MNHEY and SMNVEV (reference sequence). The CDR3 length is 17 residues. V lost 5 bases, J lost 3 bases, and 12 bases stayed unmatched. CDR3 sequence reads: CASSKKPGTSGLYEQYF. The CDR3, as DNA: TGTGCCAGCAGTAAAAAACCCGGGACTAGCGGACTCTACGAGCAGTACTTC.

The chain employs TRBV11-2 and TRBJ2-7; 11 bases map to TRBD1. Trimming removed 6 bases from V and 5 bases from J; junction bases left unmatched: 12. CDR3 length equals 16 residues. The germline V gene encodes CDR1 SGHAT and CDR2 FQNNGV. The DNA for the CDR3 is TGTGCCAGCAGTAAAACTTCCGGGACAGGGGGTCACGAGCAGTACTTC. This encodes CASSKTSGTGGHEQYF. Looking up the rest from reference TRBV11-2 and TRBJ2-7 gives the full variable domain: EAGVAQSPRYKIIEKRQSVAFWCNPISGHATLYWYQQILGQGPKLLIQFQNNGVVDDSQLPKDRFSAERLKGVDSTLKIQPAKLEDSAVYLCASSKTSGTGGHEQYFGPGTRLTVT.

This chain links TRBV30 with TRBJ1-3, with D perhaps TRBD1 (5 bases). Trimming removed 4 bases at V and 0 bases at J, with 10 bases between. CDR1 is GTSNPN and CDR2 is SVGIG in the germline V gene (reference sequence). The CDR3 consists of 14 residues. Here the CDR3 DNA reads TGTGCCTGGACTTACAGGCTCTCTGGAAACACCATATATTTT. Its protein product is CAWTYRLSGNTIYF.

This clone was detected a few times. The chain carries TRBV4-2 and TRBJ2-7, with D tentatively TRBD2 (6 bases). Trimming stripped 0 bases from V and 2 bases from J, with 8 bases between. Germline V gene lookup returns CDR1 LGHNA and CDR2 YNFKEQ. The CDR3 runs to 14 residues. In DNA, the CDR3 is TGTGCCAGCAGCCAAGATCGGGAGACCTACGAGCAGTACTTC. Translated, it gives CASSQDRETYEQYF.

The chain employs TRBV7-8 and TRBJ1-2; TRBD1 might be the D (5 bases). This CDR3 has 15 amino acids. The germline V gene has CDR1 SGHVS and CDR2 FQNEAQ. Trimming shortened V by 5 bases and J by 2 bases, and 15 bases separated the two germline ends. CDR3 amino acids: CASSATGTPNYGYTF. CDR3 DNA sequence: TGTGCCAGCAGCGCTACCGGGACTCCGAACTATGGCTACACCTTC.

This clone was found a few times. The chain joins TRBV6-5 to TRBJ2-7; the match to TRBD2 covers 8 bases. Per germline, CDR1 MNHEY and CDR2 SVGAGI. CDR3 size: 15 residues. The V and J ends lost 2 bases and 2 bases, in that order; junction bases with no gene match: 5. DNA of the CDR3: TGTGCCAGCAGTTACGAGGCGGGAGGCACCTACGAGCAGTACTTC. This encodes CASSYEAGGTYEQYF.

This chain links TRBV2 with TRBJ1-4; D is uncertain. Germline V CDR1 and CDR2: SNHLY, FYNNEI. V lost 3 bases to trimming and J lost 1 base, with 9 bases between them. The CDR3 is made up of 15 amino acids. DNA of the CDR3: TGTGCCAGCAGTGAGATTCGGAGAACTAATGAAAAACTGTTTTTT. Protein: CASSEIRRTNEKLFF.

The CDR3 loop is CASSPPRTTYGYTF. The CDR3, as DNA: TGTGCCAGCAGTCCCCCCCGGACAACCTATGGCTACACCTTC. The V gene is TRBV6-1, the J gene TRBJ1-2; possible D gene TRBD1, 5 bases. Trimming left V 5 bases short and J 4 bases short, with 14 bases between. The CDR3 is made up of 14 amino acids. Germline CDR1 MNHNS, CDR2 SASEGT.

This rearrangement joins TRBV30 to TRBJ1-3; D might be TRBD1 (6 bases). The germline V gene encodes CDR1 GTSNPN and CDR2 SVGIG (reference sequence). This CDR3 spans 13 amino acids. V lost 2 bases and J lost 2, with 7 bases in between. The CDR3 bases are TGTGCCTGGAGTCCAGGGGCTGGAAACACCATATATTTT. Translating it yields CAWSPGAGNTIYF.

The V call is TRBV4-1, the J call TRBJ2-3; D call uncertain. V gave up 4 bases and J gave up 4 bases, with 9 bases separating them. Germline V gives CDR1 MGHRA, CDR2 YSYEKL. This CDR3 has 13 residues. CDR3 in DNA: TGCGCCAGCAGCCCTTACTCCCCAGATACGCAGTATTTT. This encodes CASSPYSPDTQYF.

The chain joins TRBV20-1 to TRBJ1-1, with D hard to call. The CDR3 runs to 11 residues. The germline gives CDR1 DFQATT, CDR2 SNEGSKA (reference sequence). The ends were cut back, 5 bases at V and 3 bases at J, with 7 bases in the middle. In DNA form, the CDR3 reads TGCAGTGCTTCCGCAGACACTGAAGCTTTCTTT. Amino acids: CSASADTEAFF.

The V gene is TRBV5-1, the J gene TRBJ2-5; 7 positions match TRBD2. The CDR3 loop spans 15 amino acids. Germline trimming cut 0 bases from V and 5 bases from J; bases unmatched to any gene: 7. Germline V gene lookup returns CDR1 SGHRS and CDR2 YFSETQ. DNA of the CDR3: TGCGCCAGCAGCTTGGGAGGCGGGAGAACGGAGACCCAGTACTTC. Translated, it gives CASSLGGGRTETQYF.

CDR3 DNA sequence: TGCGCCAGCAGCTTGGCCACAGGACAAGAGACCCAGTACTTC. Its protein product is CASSLATGQETQYF. The rearrangement joins TRBV5-1 to TRBJ2-5; tentative D call: TRBD1 (5 bases). The CDR3 runs 14 residues. Germline CDR1 and CDR2: SGHRS and YFSETQ. The germline V and J ends were trimmed by 0 bases and 2 bases, with 8 bases remaining between them. Full variable domain (remainder filled in from reference TRBV5-1 and TRBJ2-5): KAGVTQTPRYLIKTRGQQVTLSCSPISGHRSVSWYQQTPGQGLQFLFEYFSETQRNKGNFPGRFSGRQFSNSRSEMNVSTLELGDSALYLCASSLATGQETQYFGPGTRLLVL.